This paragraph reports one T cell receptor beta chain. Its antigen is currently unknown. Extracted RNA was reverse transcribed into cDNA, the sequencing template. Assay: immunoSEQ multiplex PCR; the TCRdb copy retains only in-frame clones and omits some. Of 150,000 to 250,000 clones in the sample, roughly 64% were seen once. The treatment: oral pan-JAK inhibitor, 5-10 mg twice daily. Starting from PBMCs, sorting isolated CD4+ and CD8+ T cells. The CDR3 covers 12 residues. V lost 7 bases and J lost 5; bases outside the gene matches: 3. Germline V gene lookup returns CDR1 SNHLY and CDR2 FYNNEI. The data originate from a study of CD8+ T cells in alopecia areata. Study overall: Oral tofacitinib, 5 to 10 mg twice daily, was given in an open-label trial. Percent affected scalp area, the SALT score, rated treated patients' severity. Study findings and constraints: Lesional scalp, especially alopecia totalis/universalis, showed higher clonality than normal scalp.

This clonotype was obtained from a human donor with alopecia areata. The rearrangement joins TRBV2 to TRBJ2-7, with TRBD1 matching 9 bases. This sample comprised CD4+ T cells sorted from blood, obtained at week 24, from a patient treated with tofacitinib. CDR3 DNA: TGTGCCAGCACTGGACAGGGGCACGAGCAGTACTTC. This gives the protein CASTGQGHEQYF.